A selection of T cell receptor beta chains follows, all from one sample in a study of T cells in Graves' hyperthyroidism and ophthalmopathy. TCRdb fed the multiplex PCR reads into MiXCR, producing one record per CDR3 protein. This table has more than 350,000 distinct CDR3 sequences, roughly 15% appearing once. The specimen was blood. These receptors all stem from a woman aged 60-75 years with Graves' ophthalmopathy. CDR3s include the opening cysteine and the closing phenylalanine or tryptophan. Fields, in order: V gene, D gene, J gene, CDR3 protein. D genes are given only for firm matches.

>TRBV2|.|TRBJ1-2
CASGHRVGGYTF
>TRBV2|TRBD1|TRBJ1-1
CASSPDRLNTEAFF
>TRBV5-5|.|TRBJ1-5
CASSLGGANQPQHF
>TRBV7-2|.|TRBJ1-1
CASSPIGEGTEAFF
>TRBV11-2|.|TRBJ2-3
CASSLVEWVTDTQYF
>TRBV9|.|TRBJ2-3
CASSVGWSRTDTQYF
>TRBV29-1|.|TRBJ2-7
CSVWDNIAEQYF
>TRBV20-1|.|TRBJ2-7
CSALTETSYYEQYF
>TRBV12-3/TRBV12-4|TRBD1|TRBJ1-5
CASSKDRAHQPQHF
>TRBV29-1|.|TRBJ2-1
CSVEFSGRAGNKGQGQFF
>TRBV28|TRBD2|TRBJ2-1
CASSPTSGGGNEQFF
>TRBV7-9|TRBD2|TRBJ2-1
CASSPREGKDSRSYNEQFF
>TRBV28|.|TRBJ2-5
CASSSGETQYF
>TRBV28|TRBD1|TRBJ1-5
CASRTGDFGNQPQHF
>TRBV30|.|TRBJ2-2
CAWSAQLRGELFF
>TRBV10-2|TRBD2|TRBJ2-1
CASLPPAGVGNEQFF
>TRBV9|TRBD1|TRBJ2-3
CASSPQTGVGTDTQYF
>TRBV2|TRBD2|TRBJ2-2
CASSEAALGGRETTGELFF
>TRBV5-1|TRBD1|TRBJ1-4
CASSLGQGEVVEKLFF
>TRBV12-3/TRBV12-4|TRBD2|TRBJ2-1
CASSITSGAYNEQFF
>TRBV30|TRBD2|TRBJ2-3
CAWGLAGVDTQYF
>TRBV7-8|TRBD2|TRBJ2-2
CASSRTRSAGELFF
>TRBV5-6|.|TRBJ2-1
CASTKGAYNEQFF
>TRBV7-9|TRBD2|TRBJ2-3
CASSNSGASTDTQYF
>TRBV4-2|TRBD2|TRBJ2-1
CASSLLAGEEREQFF
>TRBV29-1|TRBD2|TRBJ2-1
CSWGREGEFEQFF
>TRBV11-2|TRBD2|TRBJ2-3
CASSLGTSGRWTDTQYF
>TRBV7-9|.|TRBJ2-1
CASSLAHNEQFF
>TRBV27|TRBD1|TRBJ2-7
CASRDRGAGEQYF
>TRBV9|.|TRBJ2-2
CASQRGGGTGELFF
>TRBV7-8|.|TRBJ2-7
CASSFGYRDLPGYEQYF